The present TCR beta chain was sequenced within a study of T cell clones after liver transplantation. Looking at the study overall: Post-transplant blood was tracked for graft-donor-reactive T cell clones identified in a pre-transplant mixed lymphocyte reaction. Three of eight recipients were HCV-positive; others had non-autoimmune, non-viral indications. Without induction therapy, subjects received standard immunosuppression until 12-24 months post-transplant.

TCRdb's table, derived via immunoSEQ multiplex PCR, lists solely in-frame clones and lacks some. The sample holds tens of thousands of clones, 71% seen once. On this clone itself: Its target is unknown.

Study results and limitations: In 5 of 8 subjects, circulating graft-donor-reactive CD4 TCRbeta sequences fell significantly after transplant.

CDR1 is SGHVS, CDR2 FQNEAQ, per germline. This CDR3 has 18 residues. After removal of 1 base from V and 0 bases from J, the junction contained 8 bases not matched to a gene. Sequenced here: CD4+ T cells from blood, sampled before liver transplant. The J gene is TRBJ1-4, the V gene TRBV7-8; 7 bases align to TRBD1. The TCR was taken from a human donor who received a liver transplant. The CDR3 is CASSLGYTGASTNEKLFF. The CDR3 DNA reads TGTGCCAGCAGCTTAGGATATACAGGGGCCTCAACTAATGAAAAACTGTTTTTT.